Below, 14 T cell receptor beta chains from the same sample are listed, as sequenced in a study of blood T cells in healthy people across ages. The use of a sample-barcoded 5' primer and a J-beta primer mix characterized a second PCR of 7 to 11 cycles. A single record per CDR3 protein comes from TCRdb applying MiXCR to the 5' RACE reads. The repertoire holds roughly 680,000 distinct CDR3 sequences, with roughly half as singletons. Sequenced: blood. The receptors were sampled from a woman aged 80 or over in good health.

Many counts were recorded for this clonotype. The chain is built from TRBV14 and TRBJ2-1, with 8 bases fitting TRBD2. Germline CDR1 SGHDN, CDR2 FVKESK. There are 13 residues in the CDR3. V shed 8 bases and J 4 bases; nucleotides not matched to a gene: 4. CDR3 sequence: CASSGTRYNEQFF. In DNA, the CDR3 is TGTGCCAGCTCTGGGACTAGATACAATGAGCAGTTCTTC.

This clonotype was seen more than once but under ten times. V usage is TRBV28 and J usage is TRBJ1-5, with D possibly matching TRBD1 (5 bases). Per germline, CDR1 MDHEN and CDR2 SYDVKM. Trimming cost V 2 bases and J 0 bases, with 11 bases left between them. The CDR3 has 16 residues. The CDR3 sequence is CASSLPPGFSNQPQHF. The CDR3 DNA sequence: TGTGCCAGCAGTTTACCCCCAGGGTTTAGCAATCAGCCCCAGCATTTT.

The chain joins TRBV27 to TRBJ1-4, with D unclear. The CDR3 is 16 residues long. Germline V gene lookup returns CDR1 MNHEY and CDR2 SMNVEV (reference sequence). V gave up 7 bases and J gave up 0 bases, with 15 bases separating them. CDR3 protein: CASTPSGLATNEKLFF. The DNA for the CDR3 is TGTGCCAGCACCCCATCGGGTCTAGCAACTAATGAAAAACTGTTTTTT.

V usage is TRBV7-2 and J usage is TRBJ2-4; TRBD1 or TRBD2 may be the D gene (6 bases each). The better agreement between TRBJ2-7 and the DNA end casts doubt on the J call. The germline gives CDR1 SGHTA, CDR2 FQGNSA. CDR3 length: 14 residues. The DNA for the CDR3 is TGTGCCAGCACGCGAACGGGGGACACCTACGAGCAGTACTTC. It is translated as CASTRTGDTYEQYF.

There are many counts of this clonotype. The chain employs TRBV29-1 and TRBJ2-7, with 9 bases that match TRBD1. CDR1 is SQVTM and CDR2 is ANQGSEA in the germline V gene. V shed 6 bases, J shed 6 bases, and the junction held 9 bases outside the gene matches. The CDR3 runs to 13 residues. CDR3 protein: CSVSRGQGCEQYF. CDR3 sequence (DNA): TGCAGCGTCTCACGGGGACAGGGTTGCGAGCAGTACTTC.

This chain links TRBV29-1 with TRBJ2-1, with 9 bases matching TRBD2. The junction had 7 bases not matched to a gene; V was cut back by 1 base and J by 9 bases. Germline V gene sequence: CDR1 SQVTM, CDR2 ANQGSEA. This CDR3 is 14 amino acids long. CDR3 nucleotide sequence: TGCAGCGTTGAAGGCGGGAGGGCCGCAGGTGAGCAGTTCTTC. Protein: CSVEGGRAAGEQFF.

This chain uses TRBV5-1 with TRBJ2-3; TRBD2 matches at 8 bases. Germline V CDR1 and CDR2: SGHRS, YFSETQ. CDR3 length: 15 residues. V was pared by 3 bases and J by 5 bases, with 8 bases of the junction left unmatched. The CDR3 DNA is TGCGCCAGCAGCTATCCCCGGGGGGGAGTAGATACGCAGTATTTT. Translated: CASSYPRGGVDTQYF.

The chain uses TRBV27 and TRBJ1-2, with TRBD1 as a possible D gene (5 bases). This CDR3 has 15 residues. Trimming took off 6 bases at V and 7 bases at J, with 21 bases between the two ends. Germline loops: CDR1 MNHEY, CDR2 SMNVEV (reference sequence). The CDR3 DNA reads TGTGCCAGCAGACGAGACAAAGGGACGGCCCTTGGCTACACCTTC. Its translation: CASRRDKGTALGYTF.

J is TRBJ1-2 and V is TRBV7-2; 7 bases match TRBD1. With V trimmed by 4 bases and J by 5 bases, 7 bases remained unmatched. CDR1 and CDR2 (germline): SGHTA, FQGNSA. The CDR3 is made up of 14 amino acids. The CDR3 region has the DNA TGTGCCAGCAGCTCTAGACAGGGAATGTATGGCTACACCTTC. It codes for CASSSRQGMYGYTF. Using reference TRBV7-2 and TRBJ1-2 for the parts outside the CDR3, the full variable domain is GAGVSQSPSNKVTEKGKDVELRCDPISGHTALYWYRQSLGQGLEFLIYFQGNSAPDKSGLPSDRFSAERTGGSVSTLTIQRTQQEDSAVYLCASSSRQGMYGYTFGSGTRLTVV.

This chain's CDR3 is CASSLTPDSPLHF. CDR3 in DNA: TGCGCCAGCAGCTTGACGCCAGACTCACCCCTCCACTTT. The rearrangement links TRBV5-1 to TRBJ1-6; D unresolved. This CDR3 is 13 amino acids long. Deletions cut 1 base from V and 10 bases from J, with 9 bases between. Germline V gene sequence: CDR1 SGHRS, CDR2 YFSETQ.

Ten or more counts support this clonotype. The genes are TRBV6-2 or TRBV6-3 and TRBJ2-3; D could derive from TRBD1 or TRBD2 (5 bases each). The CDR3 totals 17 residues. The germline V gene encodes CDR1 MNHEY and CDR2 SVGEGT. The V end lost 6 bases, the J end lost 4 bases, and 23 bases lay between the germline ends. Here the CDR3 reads CASSKRGISPLADTQYF. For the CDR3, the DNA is TGTGCCAGCAGCAAACGGGGCATCTCCCCCCTTGCAGATACGCAGTATTTT.

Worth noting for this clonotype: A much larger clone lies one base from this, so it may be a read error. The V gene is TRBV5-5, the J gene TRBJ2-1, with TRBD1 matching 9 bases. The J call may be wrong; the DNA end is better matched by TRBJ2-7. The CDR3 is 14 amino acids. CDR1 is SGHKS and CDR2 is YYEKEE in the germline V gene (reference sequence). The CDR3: CASCWGQGTYEQYF. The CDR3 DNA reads TGTGCCAGCTGCTGGGGACAGGGCACCTACGAGCAGTACTTC.

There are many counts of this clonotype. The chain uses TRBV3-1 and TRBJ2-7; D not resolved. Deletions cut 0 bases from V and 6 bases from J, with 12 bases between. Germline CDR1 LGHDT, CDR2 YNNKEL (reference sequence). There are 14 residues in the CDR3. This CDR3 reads CASSQETVGCEQYF. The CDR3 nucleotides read TGTGCCAGCAGCCAAGAAACGGTAGGGTGCGAGCAGTACTTC.

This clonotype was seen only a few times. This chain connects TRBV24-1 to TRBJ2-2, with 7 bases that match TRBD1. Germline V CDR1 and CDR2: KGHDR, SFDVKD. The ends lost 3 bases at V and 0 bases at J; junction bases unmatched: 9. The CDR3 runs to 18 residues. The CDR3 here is CATSDHRGAPANTGELFF. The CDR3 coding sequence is TGTGCCACCAGTGATCACAGGGGTGCCCCCGCGAACACCGGGGAGCTGTTTTTT.